What follows describes a single T cell receptor beta chain. What it binds is unknown. The V end was cut by 0 bases, the J end by 2 bases, with 8 bases between. CDR1 MGHRA and CDR2 YSYEKL come from the germline V gene. This CDR3 has 14 residues. This sample was included in a study of OX40 agonist ivuxolimab in advanced cancers. As for the study in general: In this cohort, patients received ivuxolimab, an agonistic anti-OX40 (CD134) antibody. The mean age was approximately 56 years, ranging from about 20 to 79, with about four fifths of participants male. Whole-study results and caveats: Not determined was the antigen specificity of the expanded peripheral T cells.

Method: immunoSEQ multiplex PCR; TCRdb's copy keeps in-frame clones and lacks some. The sample has 55,000 to 80,000 clones; roughly 89% are singletons. The receptor was derived from an adult with an advanced solid tumor such as melanoma, head and neck, liver or kidney cancer. The input for sequencing was CD4+ or CD8+ T cells sorted from blood, taken in a trial of the OX40 agonist ivuxolimab. This chain uses TRBV4-1 with TRBJ2-7; D is unclear. This CDR3 reads CASSQDSMTYEQYF. In nucleotides, the CDR3 is TGCGCCAGCAGCCAAGACAGCATGACCTACGAGCAGTACTTC.